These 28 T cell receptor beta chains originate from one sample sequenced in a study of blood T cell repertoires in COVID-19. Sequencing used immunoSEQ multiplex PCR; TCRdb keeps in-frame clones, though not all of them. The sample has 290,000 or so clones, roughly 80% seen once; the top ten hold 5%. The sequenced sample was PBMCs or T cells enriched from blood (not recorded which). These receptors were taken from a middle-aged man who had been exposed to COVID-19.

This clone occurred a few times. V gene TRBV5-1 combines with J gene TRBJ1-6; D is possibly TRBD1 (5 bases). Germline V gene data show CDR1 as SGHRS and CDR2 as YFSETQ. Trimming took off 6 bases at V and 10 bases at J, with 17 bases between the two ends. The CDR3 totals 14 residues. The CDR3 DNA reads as TGCGCCAGCACTTCGGGGGGGGACGGATCACCCCTCCACTTT. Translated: CASTSGGDGSPLHF.

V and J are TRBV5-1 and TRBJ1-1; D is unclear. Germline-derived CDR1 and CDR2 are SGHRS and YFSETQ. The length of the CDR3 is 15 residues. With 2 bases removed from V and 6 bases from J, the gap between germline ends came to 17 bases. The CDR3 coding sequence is TGCGCCAGCAGCTTACCCCTTGCGGGCGCCGCTGAAGCTTTCTTT. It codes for CASSLPLAGAAEAFF.

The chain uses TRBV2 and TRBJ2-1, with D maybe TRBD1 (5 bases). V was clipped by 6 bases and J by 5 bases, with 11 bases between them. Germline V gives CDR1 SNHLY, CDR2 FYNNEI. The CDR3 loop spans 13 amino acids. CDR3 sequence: CASSRQYNNEQFF. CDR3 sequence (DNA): TGTGCCAGCAGCCGACAGTACAACAATGAGCAGTTCTTC.

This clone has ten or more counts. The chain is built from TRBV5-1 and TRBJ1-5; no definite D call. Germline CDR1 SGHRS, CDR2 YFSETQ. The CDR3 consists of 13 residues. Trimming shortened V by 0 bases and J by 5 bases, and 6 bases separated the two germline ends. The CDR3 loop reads CASSLEVDQPQHF. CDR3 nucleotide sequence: TGCGCCAGCAGCTTGGAAGTAGATCAGCCCCAGCATTTT.

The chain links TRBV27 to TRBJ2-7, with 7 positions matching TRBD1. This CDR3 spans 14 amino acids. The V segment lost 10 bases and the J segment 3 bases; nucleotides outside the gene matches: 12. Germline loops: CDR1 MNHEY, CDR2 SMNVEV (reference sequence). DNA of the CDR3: TGTGCCACAACCTCCCGGGACAGACTCTACGAGCAGTACTTC. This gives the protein CATTSRDRLYEQYF.

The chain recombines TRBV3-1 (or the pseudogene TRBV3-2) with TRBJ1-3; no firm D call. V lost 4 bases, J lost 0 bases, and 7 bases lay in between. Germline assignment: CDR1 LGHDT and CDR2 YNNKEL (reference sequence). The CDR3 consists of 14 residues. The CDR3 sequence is CASSRQASGNTIYF. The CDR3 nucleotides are TGTGCCAGCAGCCGACAAGCCTCTGGAAACACCATATATTTT.

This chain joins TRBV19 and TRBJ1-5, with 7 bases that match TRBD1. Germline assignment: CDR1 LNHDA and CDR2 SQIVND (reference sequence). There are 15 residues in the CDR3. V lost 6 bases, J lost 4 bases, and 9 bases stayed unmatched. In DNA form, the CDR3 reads TGTGCCAGTAGGGGCCGACAGGGAGCGAATCAGCCCCAGCATTTT. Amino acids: CASRGRQGANQPQHF.

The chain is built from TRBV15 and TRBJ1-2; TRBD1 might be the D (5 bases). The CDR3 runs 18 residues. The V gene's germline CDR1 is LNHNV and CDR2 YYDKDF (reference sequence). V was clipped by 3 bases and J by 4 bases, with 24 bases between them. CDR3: CATSRDRDLLRDVYGYTF. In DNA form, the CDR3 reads TGTGCCACCAGCAGGGACCGGGACTTGCTGAGGGACGTCTATGGCTACACCTTC. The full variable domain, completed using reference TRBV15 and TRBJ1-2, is DAMVIQNPRYQVTQFGKPVTLSCSQTLNHNVMYWYQQKSSQAPKLLFHYYDKDFNNEADTPDNFQSRRPNTSFCFLDIRSPGLGDTAMYLCATSRDRDLLRDVYGYTFGSGTRLTVV.

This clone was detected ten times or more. The CDR3 nucleotides are TGTGCCAGCAGCTCACAAACAGCCAGACAGATTCGCTATGGCTACACCTTC. Protein product: CASSSQTARQIRYGYTF. This sequence joins TRBV7-9 and TRBJ1-2; tentative D call: TRBD1 (5 bases). The V gene's germline CDR1 is SEHNR and CDR2 FQNEAQ (reference sequence). CDR3 length: 17 amino acids. The V gene lost 4 bases and the J gene lost 4 bases, with 22 bases spanning the gap.

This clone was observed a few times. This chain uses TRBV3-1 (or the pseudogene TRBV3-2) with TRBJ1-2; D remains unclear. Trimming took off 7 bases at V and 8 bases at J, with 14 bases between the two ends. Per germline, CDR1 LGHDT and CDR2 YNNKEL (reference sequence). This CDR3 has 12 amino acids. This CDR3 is CASTREGSGYTF. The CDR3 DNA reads TGTGCCAGCACCCGGGAGGGAAGCGGCTACACCTTC.

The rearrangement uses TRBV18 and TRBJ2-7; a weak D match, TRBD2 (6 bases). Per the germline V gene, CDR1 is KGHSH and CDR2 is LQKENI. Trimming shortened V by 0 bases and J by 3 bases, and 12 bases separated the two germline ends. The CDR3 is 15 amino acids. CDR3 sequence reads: CASSPPSRGIYEQYF. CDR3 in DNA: TGTGCCAGCTCACCACCATCTCGGGGGATCTACGAGCAGTACTTC. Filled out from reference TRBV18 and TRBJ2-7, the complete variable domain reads NAGVMQNPRHLVRRRGQEARLRCSPMKGHSHVYWYRQLPEEGLKFMVYLQKENIIDESGMPKERFSAEFPKEGPSILRIQQVVRGDSAAYFCASSPPSRGIYEQYFGPGTRLTVT.

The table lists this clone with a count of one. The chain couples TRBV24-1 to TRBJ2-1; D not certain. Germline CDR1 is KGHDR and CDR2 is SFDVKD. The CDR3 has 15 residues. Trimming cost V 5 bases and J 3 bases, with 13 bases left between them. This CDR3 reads CATSGTLPNYNEQFF. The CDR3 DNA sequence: TGTGCCACCAGTGGAACTCTCCCCAACTACAATGAGCAGTTCTTC.

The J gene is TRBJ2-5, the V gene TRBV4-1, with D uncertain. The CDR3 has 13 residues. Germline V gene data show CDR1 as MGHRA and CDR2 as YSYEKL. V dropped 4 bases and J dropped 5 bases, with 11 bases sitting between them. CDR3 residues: CASSRLERETQYF. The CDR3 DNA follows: TGCGCCAGCAGCCGCCTAGAACGGGAGACCCAGTACTTC.

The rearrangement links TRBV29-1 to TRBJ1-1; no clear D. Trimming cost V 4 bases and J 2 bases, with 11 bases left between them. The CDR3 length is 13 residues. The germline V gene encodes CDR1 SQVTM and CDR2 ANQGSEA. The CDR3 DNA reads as TGCAGCGTTGCAGGAAACTTCAACACTGAAGCTTTCTTT. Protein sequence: CSVAGNFNTEAFF. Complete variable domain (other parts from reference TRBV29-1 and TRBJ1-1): SAVISQKPSRDICQRGTSLTIQCQVDSQVTMMFWYRQQPGQSLTLIATANQGSEATYESGFVIDKFPISRPNLTFSTLTVSNMSPEDSSIYLCSVAGNFNTEAFFGQGTRLTVV.

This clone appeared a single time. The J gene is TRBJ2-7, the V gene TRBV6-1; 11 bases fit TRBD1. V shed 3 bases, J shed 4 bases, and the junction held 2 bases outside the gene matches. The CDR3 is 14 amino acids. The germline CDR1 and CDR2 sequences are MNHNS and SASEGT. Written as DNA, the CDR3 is TGTGCCAGCAGTGACGGACAGGGGGCGTACGAGCAGTACTTC. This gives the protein CASSDGQGAYEQYF.

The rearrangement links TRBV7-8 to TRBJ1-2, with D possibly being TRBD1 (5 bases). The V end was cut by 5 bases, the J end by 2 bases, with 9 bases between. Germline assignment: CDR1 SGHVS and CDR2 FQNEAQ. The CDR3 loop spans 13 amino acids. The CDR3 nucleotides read TGTGCCAGCAGCCGGCGGGGGAACTATGGCTACACCTTC. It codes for CASSRRGNYGYTF.

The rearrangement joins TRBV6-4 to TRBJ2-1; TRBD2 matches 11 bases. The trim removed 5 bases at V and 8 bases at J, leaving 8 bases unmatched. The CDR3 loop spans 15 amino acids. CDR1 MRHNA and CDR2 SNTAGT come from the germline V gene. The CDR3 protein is CASSPLAGGWDEQFF. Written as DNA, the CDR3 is TGTGCCAGCAGTCCTCTAGCGGGAGGATGGGATGAGCAGTTCTTC.

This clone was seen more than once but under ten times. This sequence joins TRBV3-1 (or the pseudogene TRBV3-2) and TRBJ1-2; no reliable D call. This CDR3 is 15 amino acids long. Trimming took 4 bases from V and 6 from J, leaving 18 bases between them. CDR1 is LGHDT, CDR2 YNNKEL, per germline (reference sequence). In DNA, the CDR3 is TGTGCCAGCAGCCGTTCGTTGGGCAATATCCATGGCTACACCTTC. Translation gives CASSRSLGNIHGYTF.

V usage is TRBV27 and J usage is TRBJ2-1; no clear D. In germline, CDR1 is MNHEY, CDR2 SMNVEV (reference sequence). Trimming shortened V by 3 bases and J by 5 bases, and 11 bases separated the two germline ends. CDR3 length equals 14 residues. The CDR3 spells CASSLLSVHNEQFF. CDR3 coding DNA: TGTGCCAGCAGTTTGTTATCCGTTCACAATGAGCAGTTCTTC.

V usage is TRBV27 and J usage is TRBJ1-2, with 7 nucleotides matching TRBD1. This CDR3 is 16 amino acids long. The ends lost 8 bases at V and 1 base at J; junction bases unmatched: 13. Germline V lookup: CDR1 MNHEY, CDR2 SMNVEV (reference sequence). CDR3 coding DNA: TGTGCCAGCGGGTTGGGACAGACCTTACTTAACTATGGCTACACCTTC. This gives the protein CASGLGQTLLNYGYTF.

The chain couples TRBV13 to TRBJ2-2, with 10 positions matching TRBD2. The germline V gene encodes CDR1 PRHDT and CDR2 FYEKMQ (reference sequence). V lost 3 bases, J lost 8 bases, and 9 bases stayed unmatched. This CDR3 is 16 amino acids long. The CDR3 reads CASSFSSSGSKGELFF. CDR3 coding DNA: TGTGCCAGCAGCTTTTCGTCTAGCGGGAGCAAGGGGGAGCTGTTTTTT.

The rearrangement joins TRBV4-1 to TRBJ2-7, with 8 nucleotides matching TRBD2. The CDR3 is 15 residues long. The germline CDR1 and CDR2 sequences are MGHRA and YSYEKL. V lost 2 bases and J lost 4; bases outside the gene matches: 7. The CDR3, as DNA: TGCGCCAGCAGCCAATCCCCTGGACTAGCTTACGAGCAGTACTTC. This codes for CASSQSPGLAYEQYF.

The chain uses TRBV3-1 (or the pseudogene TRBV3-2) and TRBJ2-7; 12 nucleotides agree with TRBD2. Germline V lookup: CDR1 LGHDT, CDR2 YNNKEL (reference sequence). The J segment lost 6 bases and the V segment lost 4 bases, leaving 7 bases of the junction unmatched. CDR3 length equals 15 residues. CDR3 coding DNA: TGTGCCAGCAGCCCACTTGGACTAGCGGGACTCGAGCAGTACTTC. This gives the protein CASSPLGLAGLEQYF.

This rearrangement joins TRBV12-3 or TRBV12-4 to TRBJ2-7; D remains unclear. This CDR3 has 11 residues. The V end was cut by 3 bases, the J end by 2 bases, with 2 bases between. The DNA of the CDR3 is TGTGCCAGCAGTTTTACCTACGAGCAGTACTTC. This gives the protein CASSFTYEQYF.

The CDR3 here is CASSATGTYEQYF. CDR3 DNA sequence: TGTGCCAGCAGCGCGACTGGCACCTACGAGCAGTACTTC. The J gene is TRBJ2-7, the V gene TRBV5-4; D gene ambiguous. Trimming cost V 4 bases and J 2 bases, with 10 bases left between them. The CDR3 totals 13 residues. Germline V gene data show CDR1 as SGHNT and CDR2 as YYREEE (reference sequence).

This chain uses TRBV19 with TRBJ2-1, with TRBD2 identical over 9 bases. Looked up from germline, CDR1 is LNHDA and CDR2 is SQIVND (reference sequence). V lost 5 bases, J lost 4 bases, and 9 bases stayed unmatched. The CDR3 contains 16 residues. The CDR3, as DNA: TGTGCCAGTAGTGACCCCGCTAGCGGGACATACAATGAGCAGTTCTTC. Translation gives CASSDPASGTYNEQFF.

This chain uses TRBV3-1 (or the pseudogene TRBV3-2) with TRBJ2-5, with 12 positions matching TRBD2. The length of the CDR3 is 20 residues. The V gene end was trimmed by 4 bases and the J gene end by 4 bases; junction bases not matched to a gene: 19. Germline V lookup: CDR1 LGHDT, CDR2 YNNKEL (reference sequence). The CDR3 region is CASSPPLGASGRAGRETQYF. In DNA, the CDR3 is TGTGCCAGCAGCCCACCTCTGGGGGCTAGCGGGAGGGCCGGGAGAGAGACCCAGTACTTC.

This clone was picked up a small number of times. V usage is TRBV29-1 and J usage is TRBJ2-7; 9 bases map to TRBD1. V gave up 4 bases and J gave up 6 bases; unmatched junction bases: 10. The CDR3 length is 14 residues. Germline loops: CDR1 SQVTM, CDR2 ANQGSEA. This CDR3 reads CSVGPGTGNFEQYF. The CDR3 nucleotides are TGCAGCGTTGGTCCCGGGACAGGGAATTTCGAGCAGTACTTC.